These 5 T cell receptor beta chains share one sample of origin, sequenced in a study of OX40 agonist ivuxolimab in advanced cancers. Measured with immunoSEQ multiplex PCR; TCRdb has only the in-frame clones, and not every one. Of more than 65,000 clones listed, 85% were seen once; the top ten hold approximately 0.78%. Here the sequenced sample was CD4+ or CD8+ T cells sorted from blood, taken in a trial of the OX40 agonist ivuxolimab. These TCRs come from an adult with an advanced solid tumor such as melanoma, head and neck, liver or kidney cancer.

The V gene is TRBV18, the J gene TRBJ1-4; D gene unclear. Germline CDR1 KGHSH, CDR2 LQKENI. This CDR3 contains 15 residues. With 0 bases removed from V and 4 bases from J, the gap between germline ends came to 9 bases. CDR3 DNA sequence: TGTGCCAGCTCACCACCGAACCGCAATAATGAAAAACTGTTTTTT. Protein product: CASSPPNRNNEKLFF.

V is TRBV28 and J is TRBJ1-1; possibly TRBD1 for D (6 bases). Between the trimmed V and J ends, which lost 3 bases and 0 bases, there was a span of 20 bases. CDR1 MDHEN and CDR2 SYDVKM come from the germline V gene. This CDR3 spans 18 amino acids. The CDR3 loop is CASSLLPGLTGLNTEAFF. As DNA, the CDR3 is TGTGCCAGCAGTTTGCTTCCCGGGCTAACAGGGCTGAACACTGAAGCTTTCTTT.

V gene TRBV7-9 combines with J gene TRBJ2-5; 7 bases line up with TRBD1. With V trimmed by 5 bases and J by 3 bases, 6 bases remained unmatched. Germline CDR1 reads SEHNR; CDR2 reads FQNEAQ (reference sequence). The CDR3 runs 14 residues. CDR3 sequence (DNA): TGTGCCAGCAGCCTAGGGACAGCTGAAGAGACCCAGTACTTC. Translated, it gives CASSLGTAEETQYF.

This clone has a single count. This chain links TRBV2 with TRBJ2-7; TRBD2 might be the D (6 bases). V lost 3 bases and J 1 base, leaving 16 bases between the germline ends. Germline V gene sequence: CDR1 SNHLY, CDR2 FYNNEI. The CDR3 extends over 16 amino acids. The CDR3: CASSDRGRLTSYEQYF. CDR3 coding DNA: TGTGCCAGCAGTGACCGTGGGAGGCTCACTTCCTACGAGCAGTACTTC.

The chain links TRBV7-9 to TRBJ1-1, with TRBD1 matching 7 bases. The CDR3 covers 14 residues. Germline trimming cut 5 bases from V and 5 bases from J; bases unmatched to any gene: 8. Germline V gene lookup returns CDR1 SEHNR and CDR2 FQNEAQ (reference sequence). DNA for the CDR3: TGTGCCAGCAGCATCCTAACAGGGGAAACTGAAGCTTTCTTT. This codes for CASSILTGETEAFF.